This T cell receptor (beta chain) came from a study of CD8+ T cells in alopecia areata. Notes on the study in general: Scalp clonality, together with expanded CD8+ clones among the top 100, fell significantly with tofacitinib. Sequencing of scalp samples also captures resident alphabeta T cells of normal skin.

The treatment denotes: oral pan-JAK inhibitor, 5-10 mg twice daily. Concerning this clone itself: The antigen is unknown.

RNA extraction and reverse transcription yielded cDNA as sequencing template. TCRdb keeps only in-frame clones here, not all; method: immunoSEQ multiplex PCR. This sample has 200,000 or so clones, with 58% found just once. Germline V gives CDR1 SGHVS, CDR2 FQNEAQ. V shed 6 bases and J 5 bases; nucleotides not matched to a gene: 10. This CDR3 contains 15 residues. The material sequenced was CD4+ T cells sorted from blood, taken at week 24, from a patient treated with tofacitinib. The sequence was collected from a human donor with alopecia areata. The genes are TRBV7-8 and TRBJ1-5; 7 nucleotides match TRBD1. The CDR3 coding sequence is TGTGCCAGCAGTACAGACAGGGACCGGTATCAGCCCCAGCATTTT. Translation gives CASSTDRDRYQPQHF.